A selection of T cell receptor beta chains follows, all from one sample in a study of T cell responses to AZD1222 COVID-19 vaccine. Measured with immunoSEQ multiplex PCR; TCRdb has only the in-frame clones, and not every one. The sample yields 95,000 to 100,000 clones, 90% seen once. Sample: peripheral blood, taken on day 0 of AZD1222 vaccination. The receptor set was obtained from an adult in good health. Both conserved end residues are part of each CDR3. Fields, in order: D gene, V gene, J gene, clone size, CDR3 protein, CDR3 DNA. A D gene is named only where the DNA matches it firmly. Size is omitted from some rows. Given values are once, few, many or a class for expanded clones.

d_call: TRBD1
v_call: TRBV5-1
j_call: TRBJ2-2
clone_size: NA
cdr3_aa: CASSLSGGYGELFF
cdr3_nt: TGCGCCAGCAGCTTATCAGGGGGCTACGGGGAGCTGTTTTTT

d_call: NA
v_call: TRBV28
j_call: TRBJ1-6
clone_size: few
cdr3_aa: CASNGGWYNSPLHF
cdr3_nt: TGTGCCAGCAACGGGGGGTGGTATAATTCACCCCTCCACTTT

d_call: NA
v_call: TRBV19
j_call: TRBJ1-1
clone_size: NA
cdr3_aa: CASSIKGYSNTEAFF
cdr3_nt: TGTGCCAGTAGTATAAAAGGGTACAGTAACACTGAAGCTTTCTTT

d_call: NA
v_call: TRBV29-1
j_call: TRBJ1-2
clone_size: NA
cdr3_aa: CSVSDRSGYTF
cdr3_nt: TGCAGCGTCTCCGACAGGTCTGGCTACACCTTC

d_call: TRBD1
v_call: TRBV7-9
j_call: TRBJ1-6
clone_size: NA
cdr3_aa: CASSSNTGDGNSPLHF
cdr3_nt: TGTGCCAGCAGCTCAAACACAGGGGATGGTAATTCACCCCTCCACTTT

d_call: NA
v_call: TRBV12-3/TRBV12-4
j_call: TRBJ1-5
clone_size: NA
cdr3_aa: CASTEGNQPQHF
cdr3_nt: TGTGCCAGCACGGAGGGCAATCAGCCCCAGCATTTT

d_call: NA
v_call: TRBV7-9
j_call: TRBJ1-6
clone_size: NA
cdr3_aa: CASSLELYNSPLHF
cdr3_nt: TGTGCCAGCAGCTTAGAACTCTATAATTCACCCCTCCACTTT

d_call: NA
v_call: TRBV28
j_call: TRBJ1-2
clone_size: NA
cdr3_aa: CASSFNSYGYTF
cdr3_nt: TGTGCCAGCAGTTTTAACAGCTATGGCTACACCTTC

d_call: TRBD1
v_call: TRBV2
j_call: TRBJ1-4
clone_size: NA
cdr3_aa: CARGQNNEKLFF
cdr3_nt: TGTGCCAGGGGACAGAATAATGAAAAACTGTTTTTT

d_call: TRBD1
v_call: TRBV28
j_call: TRBJ1-1
clone_size: NA
cdr3_aa: CASSQGQSAFF
cdr3_nt: TGTGCCAGCAGCCAGGGACAGTCAGCTTTCTTT

d_call: TRBD1
v_call: TRBV2
j_call: TRBJ1-1
clone_size: NA
cdr3_aa: CASTGQGTSGAFF
cdr3_nt: TGTGCCAGCACCGGACAGGGAACAAGTGGAGCTTTCTTT

d_call: NA
v_call: TRBV25-1
j_call: TRBJ2-1
clone_size: NA
cdr3_aa: CASSEQGNEQFF
cdr3_nt: TGTGCCAGCAGTGAGCAGGGCAATGAGCAGTTCTTC

d_call: NA
v_call: TRBV20-1
j_call: TRBJ2-1
clone_size: NA
cdr3_aa: CSASRGLPHNEQFF
cdr3_nt: TGCAGTGCTAGTAGGGGCCTCCCTCACAATGAGCAGTTCTTC

d_call: NA
v_call: TRBV9
j_call: TRBJ1-5
clone_size: NA
cdr3_aa: CASSVADRDQPQHF
cdr3_nt: TGTGCCAGCAGCGTGGCTGACAGAGATCAGCCCCAGCATTTT

d_call: NA
v_call: TRBV2
j_call: TRBJ1-1
clone_size: NA
cdr3_aa: CASSEPRSGNTEAFF
cdr3_nt: TGTGCCAGCAGTGAGCCAAGGAGTGGGAACACTGAAGCTTTCTTT

d_call: NA
v_call: TRBV3-1/TRBV3-2
j_call: TRBJ2-7
clone_size: once
cdr3_aa: CASSSLGPHEQYF
cdr3_nt: TGTGCCAGCAGCTCCCTTGGACCTCACGAGCAGTACTTC

d_call: NA
v_call: TRBV6-5
j_call: TRBJ1-3
clone_size: few
cdr3_aa: CASSSTSTIYF
cdr3_nt: TGTGCCAGCAGTTCCACCAGCACCATATATTTT

d_call: NA
v_call: TRBV9
j_call: TRBJ2-3
clone_size: NA
cdr3_aa: CASSARSPNTQYF
cdr3_nt: TGTGCCAGCAGCGCCCGATCCCCGAATACGCAGTATTTT

d_call: NA
v_call: TRBV7-9
j_call: TRBJ1-6
clone_size: NA
cdr3_aa: CASSLGESNSPLHF
cdr3_nt: TGTGCCAGCAGCTTAGGGGAAAGTAATTCACCCCTCCACTTT

d_call: NA
v_call: TRBV6-1
j_call: TRBJ2-7
clone_size: once
cdr3_aa: CASSEDYEQYF
cdr3_nt: TGTGCCAGCAGTGAGGACTACGAGCAGTACTTC

d_call: TRBD1
v_call: TRBV12-3/TRBV12-4
j_call: TRBJ1-1
clone_size: NA
cdr3_aa: CASSLGDRVKAFF
cdr3_nt: TGTGCCAGCAGTTTGGGAGACAGGGTTAAAGCTTTCTTT

d_call: NA
v_call: TRBV2
j_call: TRBJ1-6
clone_size: NA
cdr3_aa: CARGTEGNSPLHF
cdr3_nt: TGTGCCAGGGGGACCGAGGGTAATTCACCCCTCCACTTT

d_call: NA
v_call: TRBV10-2
j_call: TRBJ1-2
clone_size: NA
cdr3_aa: CASSWTDRFYGYTF
cdr3_nt: TGCGCCAGCAGTTGGACAGATCGTTTCTATGGCTACACCTTC

d_call: NA
v_call: TRBV11-2
j_call: TRBJ2-3
clone_size: NA
cdr3_aa: CASSLEGGGSDTQYF
cdr3_nt: TGTGCCAGCAGCTTAGAAGGGGGGGGATCAGATACGCAGTATTTT

d_call: NA
v_call: TRBV20-1
j_call: TRBJ1-5
clone_size: NA
cdr3_aa: CSASEVAGSNQPQHF
cdr3_nt: TGCAGTGCTAGTGAAGTTGCAGGGAGCAATCAGCCCCAGCATTTT

d_call: NA
v_call: TRBV15
j_call: TRBJ2-6
clone_size: once
cdr3_aa: CATSRSGGPLSSGANVLTF
cdr3_nt: TGTGCCACCAGCAGGTCCGGGGGGCCACTGTCCTCTGGGGCCAACGTCCTGACTTTC

d_call: NA
v_call: TRBV11-3
j_call: TRBJ1-6
clone_size: NA
cdr3_aa: CASSPDTSLNSPLHF
cdr3_nt: TGTGCCAGCAGCCCAGATACATCCCTTAATTCACCCCTCCACTTT

d_call: NA
v_call: TRBV30
j_call: TRBJ1-1
clone_size: NA
cdr3_aa: CAWKPRPASNTEAFF
cdr3_nt: TGTGCCTGGAAACCCCGACCCGCCTCGAACACTGAAGCTTTCTTT

d_call: NA
v_call: TRBV3-1/TRBV3-2
j_call: TRBJ2-1
clone_size: NA
cdr3_aa: CASSQFAFSSYNEQFF
cdr3_nt: TGTGCCAGCAGCCAATTTGCCTTCAGCTCCTACAATGAGCAGTTCTTC

d_call: NA
v_call: TRBV30
j_call: TRBJ1-4
clone_size: NA
cdr3_aa: CAWFGSRKLFF
cdr3_nt: TGTGCCTGGTTCGGGTCAAGAAAACTGTTTTTT

d_call: NA
v_call: TRBV28
j_call: TRBJ2-2
clone_size: NA
cdr3_aa: CASSLRGSTGELFF
cdr3_nt: TGTGCCAGCAGTTTACGGGGAAGTACCGGGGAGCTGTTTTTT

d_call: NA
v_call: TRBV28
j_call: TRBJ1-3
clone_size: NA
cdr3_aa: CASSLSPGVGNTIYF
cdr3_nt: TGTGCCAGCAGTTTATCCCCAGGGGTAGGAAACACCATATATTTT

d_call: TRBD1
v_call: TRBV27
j_call: TRBJ1-1
clone_size: NA
cdr3_aa: CASSPAPDRVIAEAFF
cdr3_nt: TGTGCCAGCAGCCCTGCACCGGACAGGGTAATAGCTGAAGCTTTCTTT

d_call: TRBD1
v_call: TRBV19
j_call: TRBJ1-5
clone_size: NA
cdr3_aa: CASSQPGGGQPQHF
cdr3_nt: TGTGCCAGTAGTCAACCAGGGGGGGGTCAGCCCCAGCATTTT

d_call: NA
v_call: TRBV2
j_call: TRBJ2-7
clone_size: NA
cdr3_aa: CASNEQYF
cdr3_nt: TGTGCCAGCAACGAGCAGTACTTC

d_call: NA
v_call: TRBV6-1
j_call: TRBJ2-1
clone_size: NA
cdr3_aa: CASSETFGAGSYLDEQFF
cdr3_nt: TGTGCCAGCAGTGAAACCTTCGGGGCAGGGTCCTACCTTGATGAGCAGTTCTTC

d_call: NA
v_call: TRBV6-6
j_call: TRBJ1-2
clone_size: NA
cdr3_aa: CASSEGGTPNYGYTF
cdr3_nt: TGTGCCAGCAGCGAAGGGGGGACCCCTAACTATGGCTACACCTTC